The entry that follows covers one T cell receptor beta chain sequence. Its antigen specificity is not known. No base quality information exists; no much larger clone differs at one position. The sample is drawn from a study of identical twins (dated by TCRdb to 2016 to 2018). Turning to the overall study: The study deep-sequenced TCR alpha and beta repertoires from monozygotic twins, unrelated adults of various ages and cord blood to test whether fetal clonotypes persist. To rule out contamination, the twin experiments were replicated at different times with different library preparation protocols. Study-wide conclusions, independent of this receptor: A weaker excess of twin sharing was found in beta out-of-frame sequences because the signal-to-noise ratio was lowered by fewer shared sequences. Zero-insertion analyses could be partly confounded by invariant T cells such as MAIT and iNKT, though diverse VJ usage argued against such confounding for most clonotypes. Out-of-frame TCR alpha sharing in monozygotic twins was systematically underestimated by recombination models, whereas sharing between unrelated individuals was in agreement with the recombination models. Fewer insertions were carried by abundant cord blood beta clonotypes, a similar but weaker trend appeared in young adult naive repertoires, and no such trend appeared in memory repertoires. Out-of-frame TCR alpha sequences shared between twins showed an excess of low generation-probability sequences compared with coincidental sharing between unrelated individuals. Because the same donors could not be followed over many years, conclusions were based on cross-sectional statistical analysis.

V and J are truncated by 6 bases and 4 bases respectively, leaving an intervening sequence of 6 bases. From the germline V gene, CDR1 is SNHLY and CDR2 is FYNNEI. From its cysteine to its phenylalanine, the CDR3 spans 11 amino acids. Only the CDR3 part of the read is kept: 33 bases, read in frame from the first base. Receptors were amplified or captured by 5' RACE. The data were produced on an Illumina HiSeq 2000. Template switching introduced a universal primer binding site; the final cDNA contained a unique molecular identifier, enabling accurate counting of TCR cDNA molecules. First-strand cDNA for TCR alpha and beta chains was synthesized from specific primers in the conserved constant-segment region. Each cDNA library was double barcoded, with a SMART-Mk sample barcode plus Illumina barcodes, to control for contamination. TruSeq adapter sequences and Illumina sample barcodes were added in two successive PCR steps. The Illumina HiSeq platform was used with custom primers to sequence TCR alpha and beta cDNA libraries. The paper's processing steps were these. MiGEC processed the raw reads to extract unique molecular identifiers, while MiXCR was used to determine the CDR3 positions. Recombination models were inferred per individual with the repgenHMM and IGoR tools using an EM algorithm. Shared clonotypes were analyzed with the tcR package in R, and sharing was normalized by the product of cloneset sizes. To study raw recombination without the effects of thymic and clonal selection, out-of-frame nonproductive sequences were analyzed. TCRdb reanalyzed the raw reads on its own, using fastp at Q25 for trimming and MiXCR for clone calling, and kept in-frame beta chains. All rows with the same CDR3 protein become a single entry with the most common DNA and genes. The V and J calls reflect TCRdb's pipeline rather than the authors' work. The sample data list some 230,000 distinct CDR3 sequences, and 5.5% to 7.5% of these were observed just once. The top ten clones comprise 13% to 15% of the sample.

All donors were healthy Caucasians. Three pairs of female monozygotic twins, all aged about 18 to 29 years, made up the twin cohort. Positive isolation kits from Invitrogen were used to isolate the CD4+ and CD8+ T cell populations. These data were also filed under a second study, of T cells expressing NK-cell markers. Drawing on the second study: TCR beta-chain repertoires were profiled in sorted CD3+CD56+NKG2C+, CD3+CD56+NKG2C- and CD3+CD56-NKG2C+ T-cell subsets from roughly eight donors. Among the eight sequenced donors, only one was HCMV-seronegative, while the other seven were HCMV-seropositive. In several experiments an anti-gammadeltaTCR antibody was added to restrict sorting to alphabetaTCR-expressing T cells. In several donors, the dominant CD3+CD56+NKG2C+ clonotypes were found to rank among the top 10 CD8+ clonotypes and to make up roughly 1.0-8% of CD8+ T cells. Those dominant clonotypes were again the most abundant among CD3+CD56-NKG2C+ cells in a handful of donors, at about 25-60.1%. It remained unclear whether the expanded NKG2C-expressing T cell clones were specific for HCMV antigens. The eight sequenced donors were randomly selected healthy volunteers, three men and five women. To determine HCMV serostatus, a commercial ELISA kit was used to detect HCMV-specific IgG in serum. MIGEC was used to demultiplex reads and group reads by UMI, and MiTCR was used to assemble and quantify clonotypes. Only TCR cDNA sequences supported by at least two reads were kept to exclude erroneous sequences. The tcR package was used for downstream repertoire analysis, and clonotypes were matched across fractions by CDR3 nucleotide sequence plus V segment. VDJmatch was used to annotate antigen specificity against VDJdb, with one amino acid substitution in CDR3 allowed.

This receptor was identified in a woman under 30 in good health. The chain was built from TRBV2 and TRBJ1-2; there is no confident call for the D gene. Sequencing was done on a sample of CD8+ T cells sorted from blood. The nucleotide sequence is TGTGCCAGCAGGGAACTCTATGGCTACACCTTC. It is translated as CASRELYGYTF. Outside the CDR3, residues come from the reference TRBV2 and TRBJ1-2 proteins, so the full variable domain is: EPEVTQTPSHQVTQMGQEVILRCVPISNHLYFYWYRQILGQKVEFLVSFYNNEISEKSEIFDDQFSVERPDGSNFTLKIRSTKLEDSAMYFCASRELYGYTFGSGTRLTVV.